This T cell receptor beta chain was recovered during a study of T cells in Graves' hyperthyroidism and ophthalmopathy. Deletions cut 3 bases from V and 0 bases from J, with 6 bases between. The CDR3 has 12 residues. CDR1 DFQATT and CDR2 SNEGSKA come from the germline V gene (reference sequence). TCR beta CDR3 sequences were amplified from RNA transcripts. A first-round RT-PCR of the TCR CDR3 used the HTBI primer set. MiXCR, applied by TCRdb to the multiplex PCR reads, yields one record per CDR3 protein. The sample consists of hundreds of thousands of distinct CDR3 sequences, more than 45% of them appearing once. Investigators excluded patients with uncontrolled infection, other autoimmune disease, pregnancy or lactation.

Sequencing used peripheral blood or thyroid tissue (not recorded which). The source is a woman aged 18-29 years with Graves' hyperthyroidism. The genes are TRBV20-1 and TRBJ2-7; unclear D gene. CDR3 sequence: CSASVDSYEQYF. In nucleotides, the CDR3 is TGCAGTGCTAGTGTCGACTCCTACGAGCAGTACTTC.